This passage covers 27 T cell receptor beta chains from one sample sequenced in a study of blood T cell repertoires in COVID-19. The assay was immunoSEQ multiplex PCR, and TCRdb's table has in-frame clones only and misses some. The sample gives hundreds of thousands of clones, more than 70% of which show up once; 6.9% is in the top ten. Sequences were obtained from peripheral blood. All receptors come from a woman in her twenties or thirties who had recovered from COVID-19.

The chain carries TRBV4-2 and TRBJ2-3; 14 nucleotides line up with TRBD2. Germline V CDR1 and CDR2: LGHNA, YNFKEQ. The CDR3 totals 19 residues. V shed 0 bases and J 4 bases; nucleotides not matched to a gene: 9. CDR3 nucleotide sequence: TGTGCCAGCAGCCAAGAAATGACTAGCGGGGGGGGTCAAGCAGATACGCAGTATTTT. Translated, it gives CASSQEMTSGGGQADTQYF.

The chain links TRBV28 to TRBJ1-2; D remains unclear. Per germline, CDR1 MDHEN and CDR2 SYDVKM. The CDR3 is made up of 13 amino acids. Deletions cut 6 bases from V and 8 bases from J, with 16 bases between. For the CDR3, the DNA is TGTGCCAGCAGCCCCATGGGCCCGGCCGGCTACACCTTC. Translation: CASSPMGPAGYTF.

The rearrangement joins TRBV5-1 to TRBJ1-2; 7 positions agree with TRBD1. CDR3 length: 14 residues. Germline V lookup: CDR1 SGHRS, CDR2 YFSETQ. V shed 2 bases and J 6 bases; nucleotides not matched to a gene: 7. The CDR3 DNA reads TGCGCCAGCAGCTTTGATCGGACAGGAAATGGCTACACCTTC. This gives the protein CASSFDRTGNGYTF.

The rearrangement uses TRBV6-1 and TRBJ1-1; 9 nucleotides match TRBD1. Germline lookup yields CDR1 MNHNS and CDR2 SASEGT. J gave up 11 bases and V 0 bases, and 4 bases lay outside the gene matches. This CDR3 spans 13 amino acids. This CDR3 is CASSEAGTGTAFF. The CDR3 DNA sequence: TGTGCCAGCAGTGAAGCGGGGACAGGGACCGCTTTCTTT.

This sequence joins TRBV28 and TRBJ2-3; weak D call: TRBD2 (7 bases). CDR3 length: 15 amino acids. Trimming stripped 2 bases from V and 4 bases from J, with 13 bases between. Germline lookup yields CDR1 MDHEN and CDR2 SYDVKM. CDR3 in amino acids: CASSLGGAGADTQYF. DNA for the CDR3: TGTGCCAGCAGTTTAGGGGGGGCTGGTGCAGATACGCAGTATTTT.

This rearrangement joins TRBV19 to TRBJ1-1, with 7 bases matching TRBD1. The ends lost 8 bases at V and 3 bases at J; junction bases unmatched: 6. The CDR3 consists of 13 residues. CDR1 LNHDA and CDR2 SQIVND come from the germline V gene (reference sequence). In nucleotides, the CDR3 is TGTGCCAGTTTCGACAGGGCCGACACTGAAGCTTTCTTT. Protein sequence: CASFDRADTEAFF.

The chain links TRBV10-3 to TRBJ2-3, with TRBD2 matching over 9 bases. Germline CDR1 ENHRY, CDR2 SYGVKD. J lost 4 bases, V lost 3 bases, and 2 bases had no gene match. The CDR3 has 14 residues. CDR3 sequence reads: CAISERGGADTQYF. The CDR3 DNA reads TGTGCCATCAGTGAACGCGGGGGGGCAGATACGCAGTATTTT.

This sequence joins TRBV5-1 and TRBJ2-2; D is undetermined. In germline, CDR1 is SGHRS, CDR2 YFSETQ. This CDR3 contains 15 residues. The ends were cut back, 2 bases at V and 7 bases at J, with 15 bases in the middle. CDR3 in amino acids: CASSLEDTSGGELFF. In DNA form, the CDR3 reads TGCGCCAGCAGCTTAGAAGACACTTCAGGCGGGGAGCTGTTTTTT.

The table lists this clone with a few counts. CDR3 nucleotide sequence: TGTGCCAGCAGCCGAGCGAGGAACACTGAAGCTTTCTTT. Residues: CASSRARNTEAFF. This chain joins TRBV6-2 or TRBV6-3 and TRBJ1-1; no clear D gene. Germline V lookup: CDR1 MNHEY, CDR2 SVGEGT. The CDR3 extends over 13 amino acids. V lost 6 bases and J lost 1, with 9 bases in between.

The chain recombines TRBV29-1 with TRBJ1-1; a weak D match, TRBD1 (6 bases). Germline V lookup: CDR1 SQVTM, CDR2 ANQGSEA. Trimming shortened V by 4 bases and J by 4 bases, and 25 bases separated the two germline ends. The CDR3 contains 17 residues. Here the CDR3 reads CSVAPPFKGGLSTEAFF. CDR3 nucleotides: TGCAGCGTTGCTCCCCCGTTCAAGGGGGGGCTGAGCACTGAAGCTTTCTTT.

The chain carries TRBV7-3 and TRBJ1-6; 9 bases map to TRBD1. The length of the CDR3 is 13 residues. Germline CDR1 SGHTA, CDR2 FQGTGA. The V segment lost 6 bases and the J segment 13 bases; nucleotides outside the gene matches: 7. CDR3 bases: TGTGCCAGCAGGGAAGGGACAGGGTCCCCCCTCCACTTT. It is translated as CASREGTGSPLHF.

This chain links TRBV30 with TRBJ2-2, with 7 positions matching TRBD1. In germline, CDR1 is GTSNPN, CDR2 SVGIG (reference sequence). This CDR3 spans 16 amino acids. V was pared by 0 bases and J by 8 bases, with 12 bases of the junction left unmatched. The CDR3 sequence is CAWSVPGQIQRGELFF. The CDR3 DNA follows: TGTGCCTGGAGTGTACCGGGACAGATACAAAGAGGGGAGCTGTTTTTT.

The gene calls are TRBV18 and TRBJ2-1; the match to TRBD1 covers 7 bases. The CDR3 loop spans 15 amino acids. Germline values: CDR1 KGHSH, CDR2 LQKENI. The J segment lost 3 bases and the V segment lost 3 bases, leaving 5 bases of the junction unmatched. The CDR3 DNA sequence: TGTGCCAGCTCACCCCAAAGGGACAGCTACAATGAGCAGTTCTTC. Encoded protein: CASSPQRDSYNEQFF.

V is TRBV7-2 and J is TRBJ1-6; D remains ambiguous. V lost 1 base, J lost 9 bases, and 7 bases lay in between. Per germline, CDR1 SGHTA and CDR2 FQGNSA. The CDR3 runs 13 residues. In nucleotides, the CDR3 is TGTGCCAGCAGCTTAGGCCGAGGTTCACCCCTCCACTTT. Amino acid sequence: CASSLGRGSPLHF.

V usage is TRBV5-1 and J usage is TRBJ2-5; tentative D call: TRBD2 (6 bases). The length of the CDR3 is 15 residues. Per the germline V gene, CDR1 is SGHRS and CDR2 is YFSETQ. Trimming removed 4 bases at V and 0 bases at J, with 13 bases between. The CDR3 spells CASSTYRDYQETQYF. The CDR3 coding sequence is TGCGCCAGCAGCACTTACCGGGACTACCAAGAGACCCAGTACTTC.

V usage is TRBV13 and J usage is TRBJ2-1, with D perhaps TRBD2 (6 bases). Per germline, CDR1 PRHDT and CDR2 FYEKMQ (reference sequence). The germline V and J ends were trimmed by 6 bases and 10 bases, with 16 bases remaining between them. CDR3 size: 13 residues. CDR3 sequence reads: CASSSLRGWEQFF. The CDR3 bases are TGTGCCAGCAGTTCCCTCCGGGGGTGGGAGCAGTTCTTC.

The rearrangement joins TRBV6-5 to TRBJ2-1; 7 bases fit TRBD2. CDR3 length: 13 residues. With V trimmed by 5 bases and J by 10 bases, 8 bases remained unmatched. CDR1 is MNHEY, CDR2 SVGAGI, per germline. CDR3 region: CASSRTREDEQFF. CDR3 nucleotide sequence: TGTGCCAGCAGTCGGACTAGAGAAGACGAGCAGTTCTTC.

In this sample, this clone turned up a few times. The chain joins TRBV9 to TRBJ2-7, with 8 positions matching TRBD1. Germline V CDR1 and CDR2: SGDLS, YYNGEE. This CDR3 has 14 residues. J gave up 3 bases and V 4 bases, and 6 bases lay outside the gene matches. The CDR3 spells CASSLYGQGYEQYF. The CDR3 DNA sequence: TGTGCCAGCAGCTTGTATGGACAGGGCTACGAGCAGTACTTC. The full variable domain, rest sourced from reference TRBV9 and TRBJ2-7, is DSGVTQTPKHLITATGQRVTLRCSPRSGDLSVYWYQQSLDQGLQFLIQYYNGEERAKGNILERFSAQQFPDLHSELNLSSLELGDSALYFCASSLYGQGYEQYFGPGTRLTVT.

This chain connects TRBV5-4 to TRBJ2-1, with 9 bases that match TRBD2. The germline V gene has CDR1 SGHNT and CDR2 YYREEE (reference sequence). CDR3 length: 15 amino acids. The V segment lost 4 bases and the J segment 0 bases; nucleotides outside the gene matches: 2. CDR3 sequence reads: CASSGAGGSYNEQFF. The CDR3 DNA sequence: TGTGCCAGCAGCGGAGCGGGGGGCTCCTACAATGAGCAGTTCTTC.

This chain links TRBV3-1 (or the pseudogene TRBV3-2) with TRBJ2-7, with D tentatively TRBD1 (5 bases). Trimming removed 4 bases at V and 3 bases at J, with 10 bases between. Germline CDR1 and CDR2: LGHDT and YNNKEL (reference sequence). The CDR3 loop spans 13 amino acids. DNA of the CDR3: TGTGCCAGCAGCCTTTACAGGAACTACGAGCAGTACTTC. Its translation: CASSLYRNYEQYF.

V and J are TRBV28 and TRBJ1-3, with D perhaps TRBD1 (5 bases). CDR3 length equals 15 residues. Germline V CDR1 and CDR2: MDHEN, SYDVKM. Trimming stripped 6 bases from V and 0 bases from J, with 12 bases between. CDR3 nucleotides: TGTGCCAGCAGCCTAGGCAGGGTCTCTGGAAACACCATATATTTT. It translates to CASSLGRVSGNTIYF.

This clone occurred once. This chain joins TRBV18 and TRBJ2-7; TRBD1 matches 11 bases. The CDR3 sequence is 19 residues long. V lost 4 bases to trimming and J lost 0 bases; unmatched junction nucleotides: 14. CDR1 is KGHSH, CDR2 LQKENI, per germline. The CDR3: CASSRRASGQGVYSYEQYF. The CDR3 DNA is TGTGCCAGCTCACGCAGAGCGTCGGGACAGGGGGTCTACTCCTACGAGCAGTACTTC.

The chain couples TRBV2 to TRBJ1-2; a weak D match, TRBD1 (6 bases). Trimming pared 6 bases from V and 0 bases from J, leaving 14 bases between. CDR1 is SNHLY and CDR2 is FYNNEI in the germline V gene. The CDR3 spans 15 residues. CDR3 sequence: CASSAWTATNYGYTF. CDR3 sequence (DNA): TGTGCCAGCAGCGCCTGGACAGCTACTAACTATGGCTACACCTTC.

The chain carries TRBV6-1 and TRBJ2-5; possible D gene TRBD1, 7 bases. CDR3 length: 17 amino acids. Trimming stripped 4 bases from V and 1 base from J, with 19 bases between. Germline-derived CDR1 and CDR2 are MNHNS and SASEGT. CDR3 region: CASSVRGDTYLQETQYF. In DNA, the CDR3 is TGTGCCAGCAGTGTCAGGGGGGACACCTACCTCCAAGAGACCCAGTACTTC.

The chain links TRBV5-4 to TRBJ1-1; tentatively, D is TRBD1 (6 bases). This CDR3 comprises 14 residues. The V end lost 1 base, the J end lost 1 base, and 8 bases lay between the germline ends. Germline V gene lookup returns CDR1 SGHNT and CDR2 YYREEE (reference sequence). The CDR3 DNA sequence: TGTGCCAGCAGCTTGATGGGGGCGAACACTGAAGCTTTCTTT. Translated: CASSLMGANTEAFF.

The CDR3 DNA reads as TGCGCCAGCAGCTTGGGACCGACAGGGGAGGAGACCCAGTACTTC. This encodes CASSLGPTGEETQYF. This sequence joins TRBV5-1 and TRBJ2-5; 8 bases are a match to TRBD1. The CDR3 runs to 15 residues. The germline gives CDR1 SGHRS, CDR2 YFSETQ. The V gene end was trimmed by 0 bases and the J gene end by 5 bases; junction bases not matched to a gene: 6.

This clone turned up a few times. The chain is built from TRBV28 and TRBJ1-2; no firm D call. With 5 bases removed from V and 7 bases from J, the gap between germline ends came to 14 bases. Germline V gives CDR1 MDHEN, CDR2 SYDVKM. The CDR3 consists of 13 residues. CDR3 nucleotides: TGTGCCAGCAGTCAGGCCCCTCTGTCTGGCTACACCTTC. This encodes CASSQAPLSGYTF.